This TCR beta chain came from a study of cytomegalovirus exposure and HLA in healthy donors. About the study: There were 350 to 400 genotyped donors. Of these, roughly 80% fell in the genetic ancestry cluster associated with self-reported Caucasian donors.

V lost 0 bases to trimming and J lost 10 bases, with 16 bases between them. Germline V gene data show CDR1 as SGHAT and CDR2 as FQNNGV. The CDR3 is 15 amino acids. This PCR relied on a set of 60 Vbeta primers and 13 Jbeta primers. TCRdb's table, derived via immunoSEQ multiplex PCR, lists solely in-frame clones and lacks some. The sample lists over 120,000 clones, 80% seen once, with under 5% in the top ten. Donors were ostensibly healthy at sampling, although undocumented immune exposures were probable. This TCR was sampled from a man between 40 and 49 years old in good health and CMV-seronegative. The J gene is TRBJ2-1, the V gene TRBV11-2; the D gene is possibly TRBD1 (7 bases). The sequencing sample was made of PBMCs. CDR3 bases: TGTGCCAGCAGCTTAGAGGCAGGGGGGTTTGGGGAGCAGTTCTTC. Protein sequence: CASSLEAGGFGEQFF.